The rows below give T cell receptor beta chains drawn from one sample of a study of CD8 T cells in ankylosing spondylitis. Each CDR3 protein is one row after TCRdb ran MiXCR on the 5' RACE reads. Of about 36,000 distinct CDR3 sequences detected, approximately 5.9% appear once; the ten largest clones hold less than 15%. The specimen sequenced was blood, either unsorted or a sorted T cell fraction (not recorded which). These receptors originate from a male donor with ankylosing spondylitis or in good health (not recorded which). Both conserved end residues are part of each CDR3. Each record gives: clone size, D gene, J gene, V gene, CDR3 protein, CDR3 DNA. A D gene is named only where the DNA matches it firmly. Size values are once, few and many counts, or a class for expanded clones, and some rows have none.

>NA|NA|TRBJ2-1|TRBV12-3/TRBV12-4
CTISALRVGASSYNEQFF
TGTACCATCAGTGCGTTGCGAGTCGGGGCGAGCTCCTACAATGAGCAGTTCTTC
>many|NA|TRBJ2-7|TRBV20-1
CSARDSRRSTYEQYF
TGCAGTGCTAGAGATTCTCGACGGTCAACCTACGAGCAGTACTTC
>many|NA|TRBJ1-1|TRBV7-2
CASSPRSIEAFF
TGTGCCAGCAGCCCCCGGAGCATTGAAGCTTTCTTT
>many|NA|TRBJ1-5|TRBV7-9
CASSTGRGSSNQPQHF
TGTGCCAGCAGCACGGGGAGGGGCTCTAGCAATCAGCCCCAGCATTTT
>many|NA|TRBJ1-5|TRBV28
CASDPPGLNQPQHF
TGTGCCTCCGATCCCCCGGGGCTCAATCAGCCCCAGCATTTT
>many|TRBD2|TRBJ2-3|TRBV9
CASSSGLAGGPHTDTQYF
TGTGCCAGCAGCTCGGGACTAGCGGGGGGACCACACACAGATACGCAGTATTTT
>many|TRBD2|TRBJ2-2|TRBV12-3/TRBV12-4
CASSLSAGGDYTGELFF
TGTGCCAGCAGTTTATCAGCGGGGGGGGACTACACCGGGGAGCTGTTTTTT
>many|NA|TRBJ2-2|TRBV12-3/TRBV12-4
CASSLVGGELFF
TGTGCCAGCAGTTTAGTGGGCGGGGAGCTGTTTTTT
>many|NA|TRBJ1-5|TRBV28
CASSVLAGNQPQHF
TGTGCCAGCAGTGTCCTGGCGGGCAATCAGCCCCAGCATTTT
>NA|NA|TRBJ2-7|TRBV5-5
CASSRPGRTYEQYF
TGTGCCAGCAGTCGTCCGGGACGGACCTACGAGCAGTACTTC
>few|NA|TRBJ2-7|TRBV4-2
CASSPYGTTGEQYF
TGTGCCAGCAGCCCTTACGGGACGACGGGCGAGCAGTACTTC
>many|TRBD2|TRBJ2-1|TRBV29-1
CSVGGGRGSSYNEQFF
TGCAGCGTTGGGGGGGGACGGGGTAGCTCCTACAATGAGCAGTTCTTC
>many|NA|TRBJ2-1|TRBV11-2
CASSLEGYAVSSSSYNEQFF
TGTGCCAGCAGCTTAGAAGGCTACGCAGTTTCTTCAAGCTCCTACAATGAGCAGTTCTTC
>many|NA|TRBJ2-7|TRBV6-5
CASSYSSRALYEQYF
TGTGCCAGCAGTTACTCTAGCAGGGCACTTTACGAGCAGTACTTC
>many|NA|TRBJ2-3|TRBV4-3
CASSPGDGGVPQEAQYF
TGCGCCAGCAGCCCAGGTGACGGCGGGGTTCCTCAGGAGGCGCAGTATTTT
>many|TRBD1|TRBJ2-7|TRBV20-1
CSASGTGGYEQYF
TGCAGTGCTAGTGGGACAGGGGGCTACGAGCAGTACTTC
>NA|TRBD1|TRBJ2-1|TRBV19
CASSITTGGDEQFF
TGTGCCAGTAGTATAACGACAGGGGGCGATGAGCAGTTCTTC
>many|NA|TRBJ2-7|TRBV18
CASSPGTNSYEQYF
TGTGCCAGCTCACCCGGGACGAACTCCTACGAGCAGTACTTC
>many|NA|TRBJ2-1|TRBV20-1
CSAGGTNSYNEQFF
TGCAGTGCTGGCGGTACGAACTCCTACAATGAGCAGTTCTTC
>medium-sized|NA|TRBJ1-3|TRBV4-3
CASSQRGGNTIYF
TGCGCCAGCAGCCAACGTGGTGGAAACACCATATATTTT
>NA|NA|TRBJ2-7|TRBV4-2
CASGPTNPYEQYF
TGTGCCAGCGGCCCTACGAACCCCTACGAGCAGTACTTC
>NA|NA|TRBJ2-7|TRBV10-2
CASLCRDSYEQYF
TGCGCCAGTCTCTGCAGGGATTCCTACGAGCAGTACTTC
>many|NA|TRBJ1-5|TRBV5-1
CASSPQGPNEPQHF
TGCGCCAGCAGCCCACAGGGTCCCAATGAGCCCCAGCATTTT
>many|TRBD2|TRBJ2-3|TRBV5-1
CASRRRLAGEADTQYF
TGCGCCAGCAGACGGCGACTAGCGGGAGAGGCAGATACGCAGTATTTT
>many|TRBD2|TRBJ2-1|TRBV4-2
CASSQDGLAGGEQFF
TGTGCCAGCAGCCAAGACGGTCTAGCGGGGGGTGAGCAGTTCTTC
>many|NA|TRBJ2-2|TRBV3-1
CASTFKQGIGELFF
TGTGCCAGCACCTTCAAGCAGGGAATCGGGGAGCTGTTTTTT
>many|NA|TRBJ1-5|TRBV6-2/TRBV6-3
CASSYRSQNQPQHF
TGTGCCAGCAGTTACCGGTCACAGAATCAGCCCCAGCATTTT
>many|NA|TRBJ2-7|TRBV28
CASSSPGLYEQYF
TGTGCCAGCAGTTCCCCCGGGCTCTACGAGCAGTACTTC
>NA|NA|TRBJ1-4|TRBV19
CASRSQGIEKLFF
TGTGCCAGTAGGTCGCAGGGGATCGAAAAACTGTTTTTT
>many|NA|TRBJ2-3|TRBV4-2
CASSQVNRRATDTQYF
TGTGCCAGCAGCCAAGTTAACAGGCGAGCCACAGATACGCAGTATTTT
>many|NA|TRBJ2-5|TRBV7-6
CASSPAEAATQYF
TGTGCCAGCAGCCCCGCCGAGGCTGCGACCCAGTACTTC
>many|NA|TRBJ1-2|TRBV20-1
CSGRKSPSYGYTF
TGCAGTGGCAGGAAAAGTCCCTCTTATGGCTACACCTTC
>many|NA|TRBJ1-1|TRBV29-1
CSVSTFETEAFF
TGCAGCGTTTCCACCTTTGAGACTGAAGCTTTCTTT
>many|NA|TRBJ1-1|TRBV9
CASSAGPALTEAFF
TGTGCCAGCAGCGCCGGTCCGGCCTTGACTGAAGCTTTCTTT
>many|TRBD1|TRBJ1-5|TRBV6-1
CASSRTGLSNQPQHF
TGTGCCAGCAGTCGGACAGGGCTTAGCAATCAGCCCCAGCATTTT
>many|TRBD2|TRBJ2-5|TRBV4-1
CASSPLTSGGVSKETQYF
TGCGCCAGCAGCCCTTTGACTAGCGGGGGGGTATCAAAAGAGACCCAGTACTTC
>many|NA|TRBJ2-7|TRBV4-2
CASSQRRSSYEQYF
TGTGCCAGCAGCCAACGGAGAAGCTCCTACGAGCAGTACTTC
>many|NA|TRBJ2-7|TRBV27
CASSLTRHEQYF
TGTGCCAGCAGTTTAACGCGGCACGAGCAGTACTTC
>many|NA|TRBJ2-1|TRBV4-1
CASRSRQASEQFF
TGCGCCAGCAGATCACGGCAGGCATCCGAGCAGTTCTTC
>many|TRBD1|TRBJ2-1|TRBV4-1
CASSQTPGTGALGEQFF
TGCGCCAGCAGCCAGACGCCCGGGACAGGGGCTCTGGGTGAGCAGTTCTTC
>many|NA|TRBJ2-5|TRBV5-1
CASSLARTTSAETQYF
TGCGCCAGCAGCTTGGCTCGAACGACTAGTGCTGAGACCCAGTACTTC
>many|NA|TRBJ1-5|TRBV5-6
CASSFWIRRSNQPQHF
TGTGCCAGCAGCTTTTGGATCAGACGGAGCAATCAGCCCCAGCATTTT
>many|NA|TRBJ2-5|TRBV5-1
CASSLDRGEETQYF
TGCGCCAGCAGCTTGGATCGGGGAGAAGAGACCCAGTACTTC
>many|NA|TRBJ1-2|TRBV2
CASSPSWAANYGYTF
TGTGCCAGCAGTCCTTCTTGGGCCGCTAACTATGGCTACACCTTC
>many|NA|TRBJ2-3|TRBV7-8
CASSLDSMVTQYF
TGTGCCAGCAGCTTAGACTCTATGGTTACGCAGTATTTT
>many|TRBD2|TRBJ2-3|TRBV7-3
CASSITSGSTDTQYF
TGTGCCAGCAGCATCACTAGCGGGAGCACAGATACGCAGTATTTT
>many|TRBD2|TRBJ2-1|TRBV20-1
CSATPGLVAQDEQFF
TGCAGTGCCACACCGGGACTAGTGGCACAGGATGAGCAGTTCTTC
>many|NA|TRBJ2-2|TRBV18
CASSPPIGTWELFF
TGTGCCAGCTCACCACCGATTGGGACTTGGGAGCTGTTTTTT
>many|TRBD1|TRBJ2-1|TRBV4-3
CASSHLDRGLDEQFF
TGCGCCAGCAGCCACCTAGACAGGGGACTGGATGAGCAGTTCTTC
>NA|TRBD1|TRBJ2-2|TRBV11-3
CASSRNTGTGDTGELFF
TGTGCCAGCAGCCGTAACACCGGGACAGGGGACACCGGGGAGCTGTTTTTT
>many|TRBD2|TRBJ2-7|TRBV5-1
CASSFGGGPYEQYF
TGCGCCAGCAGCTTCGGGGGAGGGCCGTACGAGCAGTACTTC
>many|TRBD1|TRBJ1-1|TRBV5-1
CASSLGQGAEAFF
TGCGCCAGCAGCTTGGGGCAGGGGGCTGAAGCTTTCTTT
>many|NA|TRBJ1-1|TRBV4-3
CASSQELNTEAFF
TGCGCCAGCAGCCAAGAATTGAACACTGAAGCTTTCTTT
>many|NA|TRBJ2-2|TRBV29-1
CSVGLTRDTGELFF
TGCAGCGTTGGGCTGACGCGGGACACCGGGGAGCTGTTTTTT
>many|NA|TRBJ2-7|TRBV7-2
CASSVGGVPEQYF
TGTGCCAGCAGCGTCGGGGGAGTCCCCGAGCAGTACTTC
>many|NA|TRBJ2-3|TRBV20-1
CSASPYTDTQYF
TGCAGTGCTAGCCCTTACACAGATACGCAGTATTTT
>few|NA|TRBJ1-2|TRBV6-5
CASRRGAGSGYTF
TGTGCCAGCAGGCGAGGGGCAGGGAGCGGCTACACCTTC
>many|TRBD1|TRBJ1-1|TRBV5-1
CASSPTGTAYTEAFF
TGCGCCAGCAGCCCGACCGGGACAGCCTACACTGAAGCTTTCTTT
>many|NA|TRBJ1-2|TRBV24-1
CATSEPTRTYGYTF
TGTGCCACCAGTGAGCCCACCAGGACCTATGGCTACACCTTC
>many|NA|TRBJ1-2|TRBV20-1
CSAPRGRTLYGYTF
TGCAGTGCCCCAAGGGGACGGACACTCTATGGCTACACCTTC